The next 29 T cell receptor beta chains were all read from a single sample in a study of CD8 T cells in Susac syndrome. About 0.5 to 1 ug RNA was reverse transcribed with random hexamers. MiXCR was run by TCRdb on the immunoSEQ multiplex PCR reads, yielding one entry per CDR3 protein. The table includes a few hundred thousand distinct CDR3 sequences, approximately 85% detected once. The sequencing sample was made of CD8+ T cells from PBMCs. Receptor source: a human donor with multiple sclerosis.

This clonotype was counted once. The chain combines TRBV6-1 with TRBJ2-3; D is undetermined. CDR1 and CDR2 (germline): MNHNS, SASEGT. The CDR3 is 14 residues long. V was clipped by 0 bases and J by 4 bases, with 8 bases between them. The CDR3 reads CASSEAGLADTQYF. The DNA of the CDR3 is TGTGCCAGCAGTGAAGCCGGCTTGGCAGATACGCAGTATTTT.

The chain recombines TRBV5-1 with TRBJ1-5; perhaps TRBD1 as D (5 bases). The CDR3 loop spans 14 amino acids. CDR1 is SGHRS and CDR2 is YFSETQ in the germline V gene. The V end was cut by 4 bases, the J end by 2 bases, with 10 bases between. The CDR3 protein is CASSRGIGNQPQHF. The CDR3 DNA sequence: TGCGCCAGCAGCCGGGGGATCGGCAATCAGCCCCAGCATTTT.

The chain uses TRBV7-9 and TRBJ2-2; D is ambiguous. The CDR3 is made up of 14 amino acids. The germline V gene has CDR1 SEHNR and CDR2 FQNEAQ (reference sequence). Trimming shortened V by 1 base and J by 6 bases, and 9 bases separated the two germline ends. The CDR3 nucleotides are TGTGCCAGCAGCTTAGTCTCCGGACCCGGGGAGCTGTTTTTT. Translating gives CASSLVSGPGELFF.

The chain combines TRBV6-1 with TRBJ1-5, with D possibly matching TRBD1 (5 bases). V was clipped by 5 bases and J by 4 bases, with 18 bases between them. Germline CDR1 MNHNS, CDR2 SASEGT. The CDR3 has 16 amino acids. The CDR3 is CASSPSGPGGNQPQHF. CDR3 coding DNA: TGTGCCAGCAGTCCCTCCGGGCCGGGGGGGAATCAGCCCCAGCATTTT.

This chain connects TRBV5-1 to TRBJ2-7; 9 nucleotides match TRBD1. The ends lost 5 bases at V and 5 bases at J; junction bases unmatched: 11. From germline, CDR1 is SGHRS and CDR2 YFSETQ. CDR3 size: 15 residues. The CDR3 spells CASRLPGQGHDEQYF. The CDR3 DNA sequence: TGCGCCAGCAGGTTGCCGGGACAGGGTCACGACGAGCAGTACTTC.

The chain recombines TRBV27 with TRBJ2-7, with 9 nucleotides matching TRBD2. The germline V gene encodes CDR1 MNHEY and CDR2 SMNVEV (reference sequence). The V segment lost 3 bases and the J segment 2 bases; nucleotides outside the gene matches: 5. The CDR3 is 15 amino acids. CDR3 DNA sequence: TGTGCCAGCAGTTTGGGCGGGGGGGCGGCCTACGAGCAGTACTTC. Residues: CASSLGGGAAYEQYF.

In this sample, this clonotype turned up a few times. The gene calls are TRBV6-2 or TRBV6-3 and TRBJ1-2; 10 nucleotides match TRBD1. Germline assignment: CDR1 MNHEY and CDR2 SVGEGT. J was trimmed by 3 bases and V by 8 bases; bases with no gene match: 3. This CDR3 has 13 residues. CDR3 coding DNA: TGTGCCAGCTGCGGGACAGGGGACTATGGCTACACCTTC. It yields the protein CASCGTGDYGYTF.

The CDR3 bases are TGTGCCAGCAGCCACGGACAGGGATGGAATGAGCAGTTCTTC. Its protein product is CASSHGQGWNEQFF. The J gene is TRBJ2-1, the V gene TRBV14; 8 bases align to TRBD1. The CDR3 length is 14 residues. The germline CDR1 and CDR2 sequences are SGHDN and FVKESK. J gave up 7 bases and V 3 bases, and 5 bases lay outside the gene matches.

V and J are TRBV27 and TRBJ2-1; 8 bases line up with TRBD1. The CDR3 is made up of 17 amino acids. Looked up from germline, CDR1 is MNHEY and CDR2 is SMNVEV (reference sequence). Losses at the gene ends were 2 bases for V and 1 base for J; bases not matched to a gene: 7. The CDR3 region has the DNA TGTGCCAGCAGTTTAAACCCTGGACAGGGTTCCTACAATGAGCAGTTCTTC. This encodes CASSLNPGQGSYNEQFF.

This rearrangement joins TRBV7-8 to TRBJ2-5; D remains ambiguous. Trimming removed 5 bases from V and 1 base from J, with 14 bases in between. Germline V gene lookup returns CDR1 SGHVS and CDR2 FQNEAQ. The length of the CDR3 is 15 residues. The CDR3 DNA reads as TGTGCCAGCAGCCCCCCTCTCTCCCTCCAAGAGACCCAGTACTTC. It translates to CASSPPLSLQETQYF.

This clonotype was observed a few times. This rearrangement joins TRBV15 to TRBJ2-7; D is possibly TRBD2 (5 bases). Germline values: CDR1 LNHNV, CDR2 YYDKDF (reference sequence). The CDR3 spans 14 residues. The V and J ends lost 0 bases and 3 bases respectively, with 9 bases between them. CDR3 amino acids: CATSRDLGSYEQYF. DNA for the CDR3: TGTGCCACCAGCAGAGATTTAGGGAGCTACGAGCAGTACTTC.

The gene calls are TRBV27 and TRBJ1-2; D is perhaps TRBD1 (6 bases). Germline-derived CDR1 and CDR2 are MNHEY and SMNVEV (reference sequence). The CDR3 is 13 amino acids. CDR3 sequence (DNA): TGTGTCTCCGGGACACCATTAAACTATGGCTACACCTTC. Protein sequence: CVSGTPLNYGYTF.

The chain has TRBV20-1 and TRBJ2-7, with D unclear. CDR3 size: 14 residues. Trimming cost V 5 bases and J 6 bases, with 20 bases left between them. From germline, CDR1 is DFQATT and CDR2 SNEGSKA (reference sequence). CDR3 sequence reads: CSAEDLRSSREQYF. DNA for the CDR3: TGCAGTGCTGAGGACCTGAGGTCGTCTCGCGAGCAGTACTTC.

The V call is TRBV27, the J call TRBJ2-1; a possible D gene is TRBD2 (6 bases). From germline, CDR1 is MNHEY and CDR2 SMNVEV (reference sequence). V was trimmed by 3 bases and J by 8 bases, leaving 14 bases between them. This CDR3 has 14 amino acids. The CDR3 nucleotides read TGTGCCAGCAGTTTCAGTACCTGGGGGGATGAGCAGTTCTTC. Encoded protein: CASSFSTWGDEQFF.

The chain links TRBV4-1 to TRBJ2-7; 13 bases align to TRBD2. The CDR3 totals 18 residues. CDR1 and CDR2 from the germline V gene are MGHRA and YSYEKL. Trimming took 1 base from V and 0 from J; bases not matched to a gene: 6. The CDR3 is CASSQALAGGPRSYEQYF. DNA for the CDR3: TGCGCCAGCAGCCAAGCACTAGCGGGGGGGCCTCGCTCCTACGAGCAGTACTTC.

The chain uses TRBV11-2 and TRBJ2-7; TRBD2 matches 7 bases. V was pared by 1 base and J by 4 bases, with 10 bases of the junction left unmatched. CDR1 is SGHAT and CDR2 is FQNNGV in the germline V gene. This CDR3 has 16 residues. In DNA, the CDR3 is TGTGCCAGCAGCTTAGTGAGTGCGGGAGAATTATACGAGCAGTACTTC. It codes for CASSLVSAGELYEQYF.

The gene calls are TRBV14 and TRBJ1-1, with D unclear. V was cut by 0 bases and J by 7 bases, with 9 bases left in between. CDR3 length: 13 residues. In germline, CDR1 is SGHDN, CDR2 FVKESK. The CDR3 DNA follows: TGTGCCAGCAGCCAAGATGATGGGTATGAAGCTTTCTTT. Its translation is CASSQDDGYEAFF.

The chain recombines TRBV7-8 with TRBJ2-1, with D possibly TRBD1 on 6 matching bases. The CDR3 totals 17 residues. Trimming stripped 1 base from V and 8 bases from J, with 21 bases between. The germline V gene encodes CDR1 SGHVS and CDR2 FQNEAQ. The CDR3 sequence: CASSLGINRVGWDEQFF. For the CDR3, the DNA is TGTGCCAGCAGCTTAGGAATAAACAGGGTTGGTTGGGATGAGCAGTTCTTC.

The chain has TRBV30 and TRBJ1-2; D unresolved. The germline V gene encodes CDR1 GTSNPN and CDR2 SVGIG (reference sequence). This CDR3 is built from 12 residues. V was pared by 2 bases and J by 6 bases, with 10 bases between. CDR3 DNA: TGTGCCTGGAGTATCGGGCCCAATGGCTACACCTTC. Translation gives CAWSIGPNGYTF.

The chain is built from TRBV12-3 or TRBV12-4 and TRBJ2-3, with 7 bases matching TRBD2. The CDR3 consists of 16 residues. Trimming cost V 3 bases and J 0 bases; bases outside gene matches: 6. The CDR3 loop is CASSLDAGESTDTQYF. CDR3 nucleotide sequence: TGTGCCAGCAGTTTGGACGCGGGAGAAAGCACAGATACGCAGTATTTT.

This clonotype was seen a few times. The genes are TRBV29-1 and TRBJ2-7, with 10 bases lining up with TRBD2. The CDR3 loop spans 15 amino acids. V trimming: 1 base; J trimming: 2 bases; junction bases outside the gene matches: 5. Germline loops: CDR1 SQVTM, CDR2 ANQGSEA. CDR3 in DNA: TGCAGCGTTGAAGGGCATAGCGGGAGGCCCTACGAGCAGTACTTC. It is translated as CSVEGHSGRPYEQYF.

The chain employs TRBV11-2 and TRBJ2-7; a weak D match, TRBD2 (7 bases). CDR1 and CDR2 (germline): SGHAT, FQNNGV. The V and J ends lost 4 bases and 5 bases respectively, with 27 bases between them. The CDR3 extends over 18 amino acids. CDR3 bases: TGTGCCAGCAGCTCATATAGCGGGCCAGGGGAATCGGGGGACGAGCAGTACTTC. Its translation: CASSSYSGPGESGDEQYF.

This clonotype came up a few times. This CDR3 reads CASSPEGETQYF. The CDR3 coding sequence is TGTGCCAGCAGCCCCGAGGGGGAGACCCAGTACTTC. The genes are TRBV27 and TRBJ2-5; the D gene could be TRBD1 or TRBD2 (5 bases each). This CDR3 spans 12 amino acids. Trimming stripped 6 bases from V and 5 bases from J, with 10 bases between. Germline CDR1 reads MNHEY; CDR2 reads SMNVEV (reference sequence).

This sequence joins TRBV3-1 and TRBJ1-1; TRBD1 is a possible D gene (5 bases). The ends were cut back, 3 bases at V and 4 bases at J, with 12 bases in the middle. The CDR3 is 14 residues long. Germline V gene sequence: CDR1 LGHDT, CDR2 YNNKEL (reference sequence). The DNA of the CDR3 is TGTGCCAGCAGCCACCAGGGAGAGGCCACTGAAGCTTTCTTT. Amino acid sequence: CASSHQGEATEAFF.

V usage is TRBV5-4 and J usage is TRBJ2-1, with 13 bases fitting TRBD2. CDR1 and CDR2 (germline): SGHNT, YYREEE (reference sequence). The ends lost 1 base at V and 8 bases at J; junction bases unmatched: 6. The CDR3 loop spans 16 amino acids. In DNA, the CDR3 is TGTGCCAGCAGCTTGACTAGCGGGGGGGCTCAGGATGAGCAGTTCTTC. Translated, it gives CASSLTSGGAQDEQFF.

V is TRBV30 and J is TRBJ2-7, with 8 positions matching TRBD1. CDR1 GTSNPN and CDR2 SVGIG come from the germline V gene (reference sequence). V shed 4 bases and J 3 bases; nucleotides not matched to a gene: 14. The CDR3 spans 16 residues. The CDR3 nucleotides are TGTGCCTGGACCAAAGTTGGGGACAGGCTCCTCTACGAGCAGTACTTC. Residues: CAWTKVGDRLLYEQYF. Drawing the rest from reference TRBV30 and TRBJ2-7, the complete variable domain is SQTIHQWPATLVQPVGSPLSLECTVEGTSNPNLYWYRQAAGRGLQLLFYSVGIGQISSEVPQNLSASRPQDRQFILSSKKLLLSDSGFYLCAWTKVGDRLLYEQYFGPGTRLTVT.

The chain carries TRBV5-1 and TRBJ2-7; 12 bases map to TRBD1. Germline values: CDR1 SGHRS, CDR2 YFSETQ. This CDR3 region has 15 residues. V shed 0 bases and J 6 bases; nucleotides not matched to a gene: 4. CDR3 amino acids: CASSLGDRGRVEQYF. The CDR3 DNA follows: TGCGCCAGCAGCTTGGGGGACAGGGGGCGCGTCGAGCAGTACTTC.

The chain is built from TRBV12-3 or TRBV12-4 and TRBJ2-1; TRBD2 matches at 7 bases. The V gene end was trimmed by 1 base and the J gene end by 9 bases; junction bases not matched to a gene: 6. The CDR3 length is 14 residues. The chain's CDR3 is CASSLGTSRIEQFF. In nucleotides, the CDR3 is TGTGCCAGCAGTTTAGGGACTAGTAGAATTGAGCAGTTCTTC.

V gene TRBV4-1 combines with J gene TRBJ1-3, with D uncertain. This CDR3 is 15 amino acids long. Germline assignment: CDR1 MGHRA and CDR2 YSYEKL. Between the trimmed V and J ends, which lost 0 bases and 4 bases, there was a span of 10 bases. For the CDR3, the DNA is TGCGCCAGCAGCCAAGATCGGGTAGGGGGAAACACCATATATTTT. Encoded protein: CASSQDRVGGNTIYF.